This T cell receptor (beta chain) was recovered during a study of T cell repertoires in aging, cancer and after chemotherapy. Whole-study context: Repeat sampling of healthy donors over several months to years showed clear clonal overlap.

Multiplex touch-down PCR with TRB-A/B primers amplified rearranged V-D-J TRB sequences. TCRdb redid the calling of the multiplex PCR reads with MiXCR, one entry per CDR3 protein. The data show approximately 13,000 distinct CDR3 sequences, 20% to 30% seen once. As for this clonotype: Its antigen is unknown.

Study-level points and caveats: Loss of evenness, beyond lost richness, contributed to age-related TCR diversity decline in cancer patients. The repertoire data cannot show anything about immunological memory following chemotherapy.

Germline V lookup: CDR1 SGHKS, CDR2 YYEKEE (reference sequence). The length of the CDR3 is 15 residues. The ends were cut back, 0 bases at V and 0 bases at J, with 7 bases in the middle. Peripheral blood genomic DNA, not sorted cells or RNA, was the template. The chain links TRBV5-5 to TRBJ1-5; no firm D call. The material sequenced was blood. The clonotype was recovered from a human donor in good health. CDR3 amino acids: CASSLGRLSNQPQHF. The CDR3 nucleotides are TGTGCCAGCAGCTTGGGCAGGCTTAGCAATCAGCCCCAGCATTTT. Based on the CDR3 plus reference TRBV5-5 and TRBJ1-5, the full variable domain is DAGVTQSPTHLIKTRGQQVTLRCSPISGHKSVSWYQQVLGQGPQFIFQYYEKEERGRGNFPDRFSARQFPNYSSELNVNALLLGDSALYLCASSLGRLSNQPQHFGDGTRLSIL.